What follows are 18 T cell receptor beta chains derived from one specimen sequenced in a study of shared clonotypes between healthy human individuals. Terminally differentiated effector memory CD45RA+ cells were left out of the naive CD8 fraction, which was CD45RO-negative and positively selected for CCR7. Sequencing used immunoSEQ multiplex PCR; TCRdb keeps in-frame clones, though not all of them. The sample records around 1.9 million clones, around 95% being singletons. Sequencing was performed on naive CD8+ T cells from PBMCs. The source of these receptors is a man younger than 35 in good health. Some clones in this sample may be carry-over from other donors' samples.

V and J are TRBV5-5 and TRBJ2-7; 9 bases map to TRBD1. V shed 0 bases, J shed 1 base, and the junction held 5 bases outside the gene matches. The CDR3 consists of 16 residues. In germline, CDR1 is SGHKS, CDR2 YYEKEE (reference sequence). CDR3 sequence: CASSLDGTGTSYEQYF. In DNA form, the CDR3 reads TGTGCCAGCAGCTTGGACGGGACAGGGACATCCTACGAGCAGTACTTC. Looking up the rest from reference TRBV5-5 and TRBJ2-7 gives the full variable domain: DAGVTQSPTHLIKTRGQQVTLRCSPISGHKSVSWYQQVLGQGPQFIFQYYEKEERGRGNFPDRFSARQFPNYSSELNVNALLLGDSALYLCASSLDGTGTSYEQYFGPGTRLTVT.

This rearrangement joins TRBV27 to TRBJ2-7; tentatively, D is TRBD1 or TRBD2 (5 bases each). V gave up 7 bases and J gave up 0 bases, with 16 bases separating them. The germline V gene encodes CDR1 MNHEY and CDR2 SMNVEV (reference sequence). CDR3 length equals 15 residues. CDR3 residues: CASTRRGRSSYEQYF. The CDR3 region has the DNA TGTGCCAGCACCCGCCGGGGACGGAGCTCCTACGAGCAGTACTTC.

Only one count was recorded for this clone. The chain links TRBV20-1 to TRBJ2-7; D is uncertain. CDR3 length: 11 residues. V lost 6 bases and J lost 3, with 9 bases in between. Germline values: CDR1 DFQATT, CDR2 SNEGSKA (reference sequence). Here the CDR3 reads CSALPDYEQYF. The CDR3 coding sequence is TGCAGTGCCTTGCCTGACTACGAGCAGTACTTC.

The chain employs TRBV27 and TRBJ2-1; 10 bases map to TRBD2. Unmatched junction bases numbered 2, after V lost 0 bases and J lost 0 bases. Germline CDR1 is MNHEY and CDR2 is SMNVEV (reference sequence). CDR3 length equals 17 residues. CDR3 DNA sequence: TGTGCCAGCAGTTTATCTACTAGCGGGAACTCCTACAATGAGCAGTTCTTC. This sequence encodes CASSLSTSGNSYNEQFF.

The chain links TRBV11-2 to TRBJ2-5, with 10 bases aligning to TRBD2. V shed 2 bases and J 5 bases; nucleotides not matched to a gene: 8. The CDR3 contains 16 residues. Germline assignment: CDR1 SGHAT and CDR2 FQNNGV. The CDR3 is CASSLMASGGAETQYF. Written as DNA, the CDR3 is TGTGCCAGCAGCTTAATGGCTAGCGGGGGTGCCGAGACCCAGTACTTC.

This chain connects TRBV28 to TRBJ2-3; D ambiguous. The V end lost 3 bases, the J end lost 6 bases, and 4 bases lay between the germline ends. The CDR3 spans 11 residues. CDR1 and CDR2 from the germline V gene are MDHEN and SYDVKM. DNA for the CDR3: TGTGCCAGCAGTTTCGGGGATACGCAGTATTTT. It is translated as CASSFGDTQYF.

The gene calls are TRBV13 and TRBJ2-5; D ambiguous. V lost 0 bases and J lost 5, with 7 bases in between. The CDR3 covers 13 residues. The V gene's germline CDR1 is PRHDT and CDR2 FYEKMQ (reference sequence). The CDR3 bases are TGTGCCAGCAGCTTAGGCCTCGGGGAGACCCAGTACTTC. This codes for CASSLGLGETQYF. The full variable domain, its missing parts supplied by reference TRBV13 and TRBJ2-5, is AAGVIQSPRHLIKEKRETATLKCYPIPRHDTVYWYQQGPGQDPQFLISFYEKMQSDKGSIPDRFSAQQFSDYHSELNMSSLELGDSALYFCASSLGLGETQYFGPGTRLLVL.

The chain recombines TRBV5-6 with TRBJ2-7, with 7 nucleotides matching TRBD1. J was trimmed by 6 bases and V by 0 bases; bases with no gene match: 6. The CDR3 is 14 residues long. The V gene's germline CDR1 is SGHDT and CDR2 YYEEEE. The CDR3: CASSLVIGGSEQYF. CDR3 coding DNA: TGTGCCAGCAGCTTGGTTATAGGGGGCAGCGAGCAGTACTTC.

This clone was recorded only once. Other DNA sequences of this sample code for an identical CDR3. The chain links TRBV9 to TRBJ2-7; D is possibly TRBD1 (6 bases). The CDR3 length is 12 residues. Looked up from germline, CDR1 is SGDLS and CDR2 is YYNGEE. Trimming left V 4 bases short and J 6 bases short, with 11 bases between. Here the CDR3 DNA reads TGTGCCAGCAGCCCAGCACAGGGCGAGCAGTACTTC. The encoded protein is CASSPAQGEQYF.

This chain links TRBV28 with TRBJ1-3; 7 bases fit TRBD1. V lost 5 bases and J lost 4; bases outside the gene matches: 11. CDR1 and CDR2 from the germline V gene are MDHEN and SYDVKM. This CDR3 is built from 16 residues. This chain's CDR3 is CASSLVRDSLGNTIYF. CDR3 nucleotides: TGTGCCAGCAGTCTCGTCCGGGACAGCCTGGGAAACACCATATATTTT. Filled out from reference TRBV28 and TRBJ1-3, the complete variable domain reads DVKVTQSSRYLVKRTGEKVFLECVQDMDHENMFWYRQDPGLGLRLIYFSYDVKMKEKGDIPEGYSVSREKKERFSLILESASTNQTSMYLCASSLVRDSLGNTIYFGEGSWLTVV.

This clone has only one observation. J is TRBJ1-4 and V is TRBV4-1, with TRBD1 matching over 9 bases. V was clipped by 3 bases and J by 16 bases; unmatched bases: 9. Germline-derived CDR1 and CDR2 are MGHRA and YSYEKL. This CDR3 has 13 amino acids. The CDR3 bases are TGCGCCAGCAGCCAGATTTACCGGGACAGGGCGTTTTTT. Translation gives CASSQIYRDRAFF.

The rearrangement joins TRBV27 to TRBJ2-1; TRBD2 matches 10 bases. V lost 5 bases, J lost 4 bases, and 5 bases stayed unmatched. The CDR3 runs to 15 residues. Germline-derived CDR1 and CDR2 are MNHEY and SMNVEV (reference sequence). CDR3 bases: TGTGCCAGCAGTGCTAGCGGGAGTTGGTACAATGAGCAGTTCTTC. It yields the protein CASSASGSWYNEQFF.

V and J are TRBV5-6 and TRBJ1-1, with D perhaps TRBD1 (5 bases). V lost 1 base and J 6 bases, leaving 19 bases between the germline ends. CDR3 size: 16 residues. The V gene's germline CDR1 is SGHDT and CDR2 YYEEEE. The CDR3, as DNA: TGTGCCAGCAGCTTGTACCGGCGGGGGAGTGGATCTGAAGCTTTCTTT. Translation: CASSLYRRGSGSEAFF. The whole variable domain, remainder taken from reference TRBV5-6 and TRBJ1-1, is DAGVTQSPTHLIKTRGQQVTLRCSPKSGHDTVSWYQQALGQGPQFIFQYYEEEERQRGNFPDRFSGHQFPNYSSELNVNALLLGDSALYLCASSLYRRGSGSEAFFGQGTRLTVV.

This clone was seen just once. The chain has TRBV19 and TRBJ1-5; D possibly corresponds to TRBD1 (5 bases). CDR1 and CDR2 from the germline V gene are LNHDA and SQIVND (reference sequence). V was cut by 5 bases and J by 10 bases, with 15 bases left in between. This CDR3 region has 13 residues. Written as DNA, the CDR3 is TGTGCCAGTAGTTGGGGGGGAAATAGACCCCAGCATTTT. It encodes CASSWGGNRPQHF.

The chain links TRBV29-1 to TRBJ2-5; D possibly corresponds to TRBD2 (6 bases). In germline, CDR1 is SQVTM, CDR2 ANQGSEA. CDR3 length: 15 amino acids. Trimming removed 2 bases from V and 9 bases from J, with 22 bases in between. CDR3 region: CSVEFISGVGRAQYF. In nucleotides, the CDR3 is TGCAGCGTTGAATTTATTAGCGGTGTCGGAAGAGCCCAGTACTTC.

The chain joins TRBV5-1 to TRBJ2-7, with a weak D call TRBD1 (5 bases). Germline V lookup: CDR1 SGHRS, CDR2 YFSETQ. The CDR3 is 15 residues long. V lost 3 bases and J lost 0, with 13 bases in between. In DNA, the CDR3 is TGCGCCAGCAGCTCCCAAGGACACTTCTCCTACGAGCAGTACTTC. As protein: CASSSQGHFSYEQYF.

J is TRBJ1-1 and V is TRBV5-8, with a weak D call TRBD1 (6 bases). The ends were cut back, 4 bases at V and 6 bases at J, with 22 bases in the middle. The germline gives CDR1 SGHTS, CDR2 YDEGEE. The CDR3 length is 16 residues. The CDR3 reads CASSPAGVREASEAFF. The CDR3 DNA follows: TGTGCCAGCAGCCCCGCAGGGGTGAGGGAAGCGTCTGAAGCTTTCTTT.

The CDR3 reads CASRGTGKNNEQFF. CDR3 in DNA: TGTGCCAGCAGAGGGACAGGGAAGAACAATGAGCAGTTCTTC. The chain links TRBV7-9 to TRBJ2-1; 9 bases are shared with TRBD1. CDR3 length: 14 residues. CDR1 is SEHNR, CDR2 FQNEAQ, per germline (reference sequence). After removal of 6 bases from V and 5 bases from J, the junction contained 5 bases not matched to a gene.